The source of this T cell receptor (beta chain) is a study of OX40 agonist ivuxolimab in advanced cancers. Study information: Of mixed ages from about 20 to 90 and averaging about 65 years, the group was roughly 83% male.

Notes on the study in general: More expanded clones were found, on average, in CD8+ than in CD4+ T cells.

The CDR3 has 15 residues. Germline V gene data show CDR1 as SGHVS and CDR2 as FNYEAQ. V dropped 5 bases and J dropped 3 bases, with 14 bases sitting between them. Here immunoSEQ multiplex PCR was the method, and the copy in TCRdb shows in-frame clones only, minus some. The sample contains some 60,000 clones, approximately 93% of which appear only once. As regards this clone: The antigen is undetermined.

The chain has TRBV7-6 and TRBJ2-1; D might be TRBD1 or TRBD2, each matching 6 bases. This receptor was taken from an adult with an advanced solid tumor such as melanoma, head and neck, liver or kidney cancer. The specimen was CD4+ or CD8+ T cells sorted from blood, collected in a trial of the OX40 agonist ivuxolimab. The CDR3 here is CASSIGGSGYNEQFF. CDR3 nucleotide sequence: TGTGCCAGCAGCATAGGGGGGTCCGGCTACAATGAGCAGTTCTTC.